These T cell receptor beta chains were read from a single sample in a study of blood T cell repertoires in COVID-19. Sequencing was performed with immunoSEQ multiplex PCR; in TCRdb, only in-frame clones are kept and a portion is missing. The sample contains 150,000 to 200,000 clones, about 80% of which appear only once. The sample taken for sequencing was PBMCs or T cells enriched from blood (not recorded which). These receptors were taken from a woman aged 55 to 70 with acute COVID-19. Each CDR3 is given with its conserved first and last residue. A D gene is named only where the DNA matches it firmly. Size tells how often a clone was seen (once, few, many) or the class of an expanded clone, and some rows leave it out.

TRBV19	NA	TRBJ2-1	NA	CASSIGEDRRNEQFF	TGTGCCAGTAGTATAGGGGAGGACAGGCGCAATGAGCAGTTCTTC
TRBV24-1	NA	TRBJ1-5	NA	CATSGVAGALDQPQHF	TGTGCCACCAGTGGAGTTGCGGGGGCCCTCGATCAGCCCCAGCATTTT
TRBV7-9	NA	TRBJ1-6	TRBD1	CASNLDRGFSPLHF	TGTGCCAGCAACCTGGACAGGGGGTTTTCACCCCTCCACTTT
TRBV14	NA	TRBJ2-4	NA	CASSQDGRGVSKNIQYF	TGTGCCAGCAGCCAAGACGGCAGGGGAGTTAGCAAAAACATTCAGTACTTC
TRBV5-6	NA	TRBJ1-2	NA	CASSSRQYGYTF	TGTGCCAGCAGCTCGCGGCAGTATGGCTACACCTTC
TRBV19	NA	TRBJ2-1	TRBD2	CASRTSGGAYEQFF	TGTGCCAGTAGGACTAGCGGGGGGGCCTATGAGCAGTTCTTC
TRBV19	once	TRBJ1-5	NA	CASSIDTGFNQPQHF	TGTGCCAGTAGTATAGATACGGGGTTCAATCAGCCCCAGCATTTT
TRBV5-6	NA	TRBJ2-5	NA	CASSFTFGAETQYF	TGTGCCAGCAGCTTTACCTTCGGAGCCGAGACCCAGTACTTC
TRBV7-9	NA	TRBJ1-1	NA	CASSYTGSRSEAFF	TGTGCCAGCAGCTACACCGGATCTAGATCTGAAGCTTTCTTT
TRBV7-6	NA	TRBJ2-7	NA	CASSSLRGSVYEQYF	TGTGCCAGCAGCTCCTTAAGGGGGAGTGTCTACGAGCAGTACTTC
TRBV7-2	NA	TRBJ1-1	TRBD1	CASSPLQGTEAFF	TGTGCCAGCAGCCCTTTACAGGGGACTGAAGCTTTCTTT
TRBV6-5	NA	TRBJ2-1	TRBD1	CASSYYDRGGWNEQFF	TGTGCCAGCAGTTATTACGACAGGGGGGGGTGGAATGAGCAGTTCTTC
TRBV7-9	once	TRBJ1-5	TRBD1	CASSPGTGFLNQPQHF	TGTGCCAGCAGCCCCGGGACAGGGTTCCTCAATCAGCCCCAGCATTTT
TRBV5-4	NA	TRBJ1-2	NA	CASRSGPGGYTF	TGTGCCAGCAGATCCGGGCCGGGAGGCTACACCTTC
TRBV28	NA	TRBJ1-6	NA	CASSFRWPLHF	TGTGCCAGCAGTTTCCGGTGGCCCCTCCACTTT
TRBV24-1	NA	TRBJ1-2	NA	CATSGGTNYGYTF	TGTGCCACCAGTGGAGGGACTAACTATGGCTACACCTTC
TRBV7-6	NA	TRBJ1-1	NA	CASSLVAGLMNTEAFF	TGTGCCAGCAGCTTAGTTGCAGGCTTAATGAACACTGAAGCTTTCTTT
TRBV10-3	NA	TRBJ2-1	NA	CAISEEVGAPYNEQFF	TGTGCCATCAGTGAGGAAGTTGGGGCCCCCTACAATGAGCAGTTCTTC
TRBV6-2/TRBV6-3	NA	TRBJ2-1	TRBD2	CASSYRREVSVFNEQFF	TGTGCCAGCAGTTACAGGCGGGAGGTTAGCGTATTCAATGAGCAGTTCTTC
TRBV6-5	NA	TRBJ1-1	NA	CASSKRATPNTEAFF	TGTGCCAGCAGCAAGAGGGCAACCCCGAACACTGAAGCTTTCTTT
TRBV11-2	NA	TRBJ1-1	NA	CASSLGYGGGENTEAFF	TGTGCCAGCAGCTTAGGATATGGTGGTGGAGAGAACACTGAAGCTTTCTTT
TRBV7-6	once	TRBJ2-3	TRBD2	CASSLVAGGPPDTQYF	TGTGCCAGCAGCTTAGTGGCGGGGGGGCCGCCAGATACGCAGTATTTT
TRBV20-1	NA	TRBJ1-1	NA	CSIINTEAFF	TGCAGTATTATTAACACTGAAGCTTTCTTT
TRBV5-1	many	TRBJ2-7	TRBD2	CASSSQTSGKQGEQYF	TGCGCCAGCAGCTCGCAGACTAGCGGGAAACAGGGCGAGCAGTACTTC
TRBV7-9	NA	TRBJ1-5	NA	CASGSNSGNQPQHF	TGTGCCAGCGGGTCAAACAGTGGTAATCAGCCCCAGCATTTT
TRBV29-1	NA	TRBJ1-4	TRBD1	CSVEDYLGASGQGVEKLFF	TGCAGCGTTGAAGATTATCTGGGCGCCTCGGGACAGGGGGTAGAAAAACTGTTTTTT
TRBV11-2	NA	TRBJ2-1	TRBD2	CASSRYGTSGNVRNEQFF	TGTGCCAGCAGCCGTTACGGGACTAGCGGGAATGTGCGCAATGAGCAGTTCTTC
TRBV5-1	NA	TRBJ1-2	TRBD1	CASSLGQGIRGYTF	TGCGCCAGCAGCTTAGGACAGGGCATCCGGGGCTACACCTTC
TRBV6-1	NA	TRBJ2-1	NA	CASSEMGLLANEQFF	TGTGCCAGCAGTGAAATGGGGCTCCTGGCCAATGAGCAGTTCTTC
TRBV29-1	once	TRBJ1-1	NA	CSAFTDTNTEAFF	TGCAGCGCCTTTACGGACACAAACACTGAAGCTTTCTTT
TRBV9	NA	TRBJ2-1	NA	CASSVGAEYNEQFF	TGTGCCAGCAGCGTAGGAGCGGAGTACAATGAGCAGTTCTTC
TRBV4-1	NA	TRBJ2-1	TRBD2	CASSRQGLAVSYNEQFF	TGCGCCAGCAGCCGACAGGGACTAGCCGTCTCCTACAATGAGCAGTTCTTC
TRBV4-3	NA	TRBJ1-1	NA	CASSQGQGNTEAFF	TGCGCCAGCAGCCAAGGGCAGGGGAACACTGAAGCTTTCTTT
TRBV6-5	NA	TRBJ1-4	NA	CASSYDKGFREKLFF	TGTGCCAGCAGTTACGATAAGGGGTTCAGAGAAAAACTGTTTTTT
TRBV5-1	NA	TRBJ2-3	TRBD1	CASSYGQGAQYF	TGCGCCAGCAGCTACGGACAGGGCGCGCAGTATTTT
TRBV4-3	NA	TRBJ1-6	NA	CASSQDVGQNNSPLHF	TGCGCCAGCAGCCAAGATGTGGGACAAAATAATTCACCCCTCCACTTT
TRBV4-3	NA	TRBJ2-7	TRBD2	CASSPGLAGGMREQYF	TGCGCCAGCAGCCCGGGACTAGCGGGAGGGATGCGCGAGCAGTACTTC
TRBV11-2	NA	TRBJ1-4	NA	CASSLGQPFQGKLFF	TGTGCCAGCAGCTTAGGACAGCCCTTCCAAGGAAAACTGTTTTTT
TRBV7-2	few	TRBJ1-2	TRBD1	CASSSDRGWDYGYTF	TGTGCCAGCAGCTCGGACAGGGGCTGGGACTATGGCTACACCTTC
TRBV10-1	few	TRBJ1-3	NA	CASSESILSGNTIYF	TGCGCCAGCAGTGAGTCTATATTGAGCGGAAACACCATATATTTT
TRBV30	NA	TRBJ1-5	NA	CAWSSGGDQPQHF	TGTGCCTGGAGCTCGGGCGGGGATCAGCCCCAGCATTTT
TRBV6-1	once	TRBJ2-7	NA	CASSELYEQYF	TGTGCCAGCAGTGAGTTATACGAGCAGTACTTC
TRBV19	NA	TRBJ1-6	NA	CASSDGTLYHNSPLHF	TGTGCCAGTAGTGACGGGACACTCTACCATAATTCACCCCTCCACTTT
TRBV2	NA	TRBJ2-3	TRBD2	CASSPGLATDTQYF	TGTGCCAGCAGCCCGGGACTAGCAACAGATACGCAGTATTTT
TRBV7-2	NA	TRBJ2-5	NA	CASSIGTMRETQYF	TGTGCCAGCAGTATCGGAACCATGAGGGAGACCCAGTACTTC
TRBV11-3	NA	TRBJ2-7	TRBD1	CASSPGTVYSYEQYF	TGTGCCAGCAGCCCCGGGACAGTATATTCCTACGAGCAGTACTTC
TRBV7-2	NA	TRBJ2-3	NA	CASSLGLPGLSHTQYF	TGTGCCAGCAGCTTAGGATTACCGGGACTGTCTCATACGCAGTATTTT
TRBV19	NA	TRBJ1-2	NA	CASSISGGGTYGYTF	TGTGCCAGTAGTATCTCGGGCGGGGGGACTTATGGCTACACCTTC
TRBV5-6	NA	TRBJ1-2	NA	CASSFGGNGYTF	TGTGCCAGCAGCTTCGGGGGTAATGGCTACACCTTC
TRBV18	NA	TRBJ1-2	TRBD1	CASSPLGGTGPNYGYTF	TGTGCCAGCTCACCACTTGGGGGGACAGGACCTAACTATGGCTACACCTTC
TRBV6-2/TRBV6-3	NA	TRBJ1-5	TRBD1	CASSYSGDRVLHF	TGTGCCAGCAGTTACTCGGGGGACAGGGTCTTGCATTTT
TRBV5-1	NA	TRBJ2-7	TRBD1	CASSEGQRVYEQYF	TGCGCCAGCAGCGAGGGACAGAGAGTCTACGAGCAGTACTTC
TRBV5-1	NA	TRBJ2-3	TRBD2	CASSGSGRSLDTQYF	TGCGCCAGCAGCGGAAGCGGGAGATCCCTAGATACGCAGTATTTT
TRBV7-9	many	TRBJ2-1	TRBD2	CASSDTGGPSYNEQFF	TGTGCCAGCAGTGATACGGGGGGGCCCTCCTACAATGAGCAGTTCTTC
TRBV27	NA	TRBJ1-5	NA	CASSLSMVRGWNQPQHF	TGTGCCAGCAGTTTATCTATGGTCAGGGGCTGGAATCAGCCCCAGCATTTT
TRBV6-6	NA	TRBJ2-3	TRBD1	CASSLGGQVPDTQYF	TGTGCCAGCAGTTTAGGGGGACAGGTTCCAGATACGCAGTATTTT
TRBV25-1	NA	TRBJ1-1	NA	CASSLWGGNPEAFF	TGTGCCAGCAGTCTATGGGGGGGAAACCCTGAAGCTTTCTTT
TRBV11-2	NA	TRBJ2-2	TRBD2	CASSSGPGLVNTGELFF	TGTGCCAGCAGCTCCGGTCCGGGACTAGTGAATACCGGGGAGCTGTTTTTT
TRBV4-1	NA	TRBJ1-2	TRBD1	CASSLSGTGNALYGYTF	TGCGCCAGCAGCCTATCCGGGACAGGGAACGCGCTCTATGGCTACACCTTC